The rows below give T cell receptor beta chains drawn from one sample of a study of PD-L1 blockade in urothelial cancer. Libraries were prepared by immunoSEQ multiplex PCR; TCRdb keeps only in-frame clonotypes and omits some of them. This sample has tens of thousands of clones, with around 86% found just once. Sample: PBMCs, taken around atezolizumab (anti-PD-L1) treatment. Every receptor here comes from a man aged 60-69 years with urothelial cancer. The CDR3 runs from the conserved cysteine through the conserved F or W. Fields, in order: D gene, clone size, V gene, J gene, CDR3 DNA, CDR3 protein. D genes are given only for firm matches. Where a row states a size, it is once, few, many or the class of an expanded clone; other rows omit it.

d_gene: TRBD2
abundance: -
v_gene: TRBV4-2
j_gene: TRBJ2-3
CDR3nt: TGTGCCAGCAGCCAGGCCCAAGGGTTGGGAGCGGGGGCCACAGATACGCAGTATTTT
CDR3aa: CASSQAQGLGAGATDTQYF

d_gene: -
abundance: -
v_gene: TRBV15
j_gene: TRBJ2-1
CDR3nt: TGTGCCACCAGCAGAGATGGGCGAAGCTCCTACAATGAGCAGTTCTTC
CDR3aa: CATSRDGRSSYNEQFF

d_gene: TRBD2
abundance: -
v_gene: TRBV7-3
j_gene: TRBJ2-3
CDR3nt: TGTGCCAGCAGCTACCGGGACTACACAGATACGCAGTATTTT
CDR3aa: CASSYRDYTDTQYF

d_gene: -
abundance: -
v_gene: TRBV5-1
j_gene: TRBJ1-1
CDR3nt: TGCGCCAGCAGCCCTATACGGGGGGACACTGAAGCTTTCTTT
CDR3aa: CASSPIRGDTEAFF

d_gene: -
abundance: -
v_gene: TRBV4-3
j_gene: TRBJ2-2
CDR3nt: TGCGCCAGCAGCCAAGTTCAGGGCATCGGGGAGCTGTTTTTT
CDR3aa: CASSQVQGIGELFF

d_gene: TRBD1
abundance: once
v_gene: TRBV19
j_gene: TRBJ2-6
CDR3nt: TGTGCCAGTAGTATAGACCGGGACAGGGGCTCTGGGGCCAACGTCCTGACTTTC
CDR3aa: CASSIDRDRGSGANVLTF

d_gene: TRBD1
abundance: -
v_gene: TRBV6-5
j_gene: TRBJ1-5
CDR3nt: TGTGCCAGCAGAGATGGACAGGGTCGGCAGCCCCAGCATTTT
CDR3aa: CASRDGQGRQPQHF

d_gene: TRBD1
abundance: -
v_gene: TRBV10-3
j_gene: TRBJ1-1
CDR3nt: TGTGCCATCATGCCGACAGGGGATAAAACTGAAGCTTTCTTT
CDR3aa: CAIMPTGDKTEAFF

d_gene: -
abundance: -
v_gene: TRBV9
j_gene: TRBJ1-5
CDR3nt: TGTGCCAGCAGCCCAGAGGGGGGGAATCAGCCCCAGCATTTT
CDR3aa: CASSPEGGNQPQHF

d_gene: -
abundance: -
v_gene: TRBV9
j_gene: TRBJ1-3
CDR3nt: TGTGCCAGCAGCGTAGGTCTCTCTGGAAACACCATATATTTT
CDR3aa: CASSVGLSGNTIYF

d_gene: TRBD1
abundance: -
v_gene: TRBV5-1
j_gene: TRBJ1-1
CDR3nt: TGCGCCAGCAGCATAAGACAGGGTGGGGACACTGAAGCTTTCTTT
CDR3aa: CASSIRQGGDTEAFF

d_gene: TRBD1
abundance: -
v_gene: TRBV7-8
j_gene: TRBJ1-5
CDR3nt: TGTGCCAGCAGTTATATGGGGACAGACAGAGATAGCAATCAGCCCCAGCATTTT
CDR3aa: CASSYMGTDRDSNQPQHF

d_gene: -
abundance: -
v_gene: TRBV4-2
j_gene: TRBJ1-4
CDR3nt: TGTGCCAGCAGCCAAGATGGGGGGGGGACTAATGAAAAACTGTTTTTT
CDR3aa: CASSQDGGGTNEKLFF

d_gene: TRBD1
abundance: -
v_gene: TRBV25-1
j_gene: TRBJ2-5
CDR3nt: TGTGCCAGCAGCGGACAGGGGACCGAGACCCAGTACTTC
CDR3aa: CASSGQGTETQYF

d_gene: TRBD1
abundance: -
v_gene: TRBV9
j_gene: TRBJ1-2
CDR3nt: TGTGCCAGCAGCGTAGGACCGGGACAGGGATATGGCTACACCTTC
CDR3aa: CASSVGPGQGYGYTF

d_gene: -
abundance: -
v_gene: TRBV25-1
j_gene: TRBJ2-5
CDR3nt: TGTGCCAGCAGTGAATATGTCAAGAGATCCCAGTACTTC
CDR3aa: CASSEYVKRSQYF

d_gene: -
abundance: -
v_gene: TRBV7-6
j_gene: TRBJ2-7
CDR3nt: TGTGCCAGCAGAGCTTACGGTCGGGACTCCTACGAGCAGTACTTC
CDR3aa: CASRAYGRDSYEQYF

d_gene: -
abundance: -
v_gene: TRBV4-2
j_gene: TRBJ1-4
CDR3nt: TGTGCCAGCAGCCCAGGGCGCACTAATGAAAAACTGTTTTTT
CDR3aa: CASSPGRTNEKLFF

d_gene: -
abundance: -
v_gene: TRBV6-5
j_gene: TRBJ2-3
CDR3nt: TGTGCCAGCAGTTACTCGAAGGGGATTGATACGCAGTATTTT
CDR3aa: CASSYSKGIDTQYF

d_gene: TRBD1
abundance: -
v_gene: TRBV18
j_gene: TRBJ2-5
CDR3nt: TGTGCCAGCTCACCCGGGACAGCCATAGAGACCCAGTACTTC
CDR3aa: CASSPGTAIETQYF

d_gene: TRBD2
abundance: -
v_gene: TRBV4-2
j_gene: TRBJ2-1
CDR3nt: TGTGCCAGCAGCCAAAGTACCGGACTAGGACACAATGAGCAGTTCTTC
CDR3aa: CASSQSTGLGHNEQFF

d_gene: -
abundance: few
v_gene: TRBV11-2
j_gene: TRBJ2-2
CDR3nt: TGTGCCAGCAGCTTAGGGACTACCTACACCGGGGAGCTGTTTTTT
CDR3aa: CASSLGTTYTGELFF

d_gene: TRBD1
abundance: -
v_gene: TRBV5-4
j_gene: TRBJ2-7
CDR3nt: TGTGCCAGCAGCTCACAGACAGGGAGCCCCTACGAGCAGTACTTC
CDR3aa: CASSSQTGSPYEQYF

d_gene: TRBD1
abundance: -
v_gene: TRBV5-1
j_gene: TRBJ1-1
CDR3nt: TGCGCCAGCAGCTCATGGACAGGGGGCGCATCTGAAGCTTTCTTT
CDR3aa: CASSSWTGGASEAFF

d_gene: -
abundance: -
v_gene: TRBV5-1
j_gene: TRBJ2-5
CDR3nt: TGCGCCAGCAGTCCGGAGGTTATTGAGACCCAGTACTTC
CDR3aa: CASSPEVIETQYF

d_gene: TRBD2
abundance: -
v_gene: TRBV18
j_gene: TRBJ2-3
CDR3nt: TGTGCCAGCTCATTCGGACTAGCGGACACAGATACGCAGTATTTT
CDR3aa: CASSFGLADTDTQYF

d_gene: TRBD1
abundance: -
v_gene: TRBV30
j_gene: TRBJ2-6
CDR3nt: TGTGCCTCACACAGGGGCTCTGGGGCCAACGTCCTGACTTTC
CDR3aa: CASHRGSGANVLTF

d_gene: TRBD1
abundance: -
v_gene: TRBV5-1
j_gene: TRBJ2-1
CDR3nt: TGCGCCAGCAGCATCGGACAGGGGGGGGACAATGAGCAGTTCTTC
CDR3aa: CASSIGQGGDNEQFF

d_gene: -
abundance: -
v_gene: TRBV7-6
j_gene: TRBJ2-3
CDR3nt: TGTGCCAGCAGCCCTTACTGGGCCTACACAGATACGCAGTATTTT
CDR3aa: CASSPYWAYTDTQYF

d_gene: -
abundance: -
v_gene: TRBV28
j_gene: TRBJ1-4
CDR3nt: TGTGCCAGCAGTCCGAATGAAAAACTGTTTTTT
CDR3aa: CASSPNEKLFF

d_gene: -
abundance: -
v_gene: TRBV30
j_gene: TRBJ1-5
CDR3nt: TGTGCCTGGAGCCACAGGGAGGGTGGCAATCGGCCCCAGCATTTT
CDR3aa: CAWSHREGGNRPQHF

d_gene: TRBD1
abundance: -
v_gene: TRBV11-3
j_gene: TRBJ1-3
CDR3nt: TGTGCCAGCAGCCCAGACAGGGGGAGCTCTGGAAACACCATATATTTT
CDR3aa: CASSPDRGSSGNTIYF

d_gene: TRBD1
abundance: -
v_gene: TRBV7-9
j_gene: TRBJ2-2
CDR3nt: TGTGCCAGCAGCTGGTGGACAGGGTCCCACACCGGGGAGCTGTTTTTT
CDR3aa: CASSWWTGSHTGELFF

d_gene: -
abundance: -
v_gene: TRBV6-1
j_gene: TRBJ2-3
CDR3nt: TGTGCCAGCGAAGTCAGATCTAGCACAGATACGCAGTATTTT
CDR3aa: CASEVRSSTDTQYF

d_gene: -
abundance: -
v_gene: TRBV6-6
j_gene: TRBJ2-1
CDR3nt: TGTGCCAGCAGTTCCCCGGGTCTGGAAAATGAGCAGTTCTTC
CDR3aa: CASSSPGLENEQFF